This section outlines one T cell receptor beta chain sequence together with its context. This sample stems from a study of cytomegalovirus exposure and HLA in healthy donors. Method: immunoSEQ multiplex PCR; TCRdb's copy keeps in-frame clones and lacks some. The sample lists under 65,000 clones; about 92% were seen once. The clonotype was recovered from a woman between 18 and 30 years old in good health and CMV-seropositive. Sequencing input: PBMCs.

Written as DNA, the CDR3 is TGCGCCAGCAGCCCCGGTGGCGGAGCCGTCGAGGGCTACACCTTC. Its translation is CASSPGGGAVEGYTF. The chain recombines TRBV5-1 with TRBJ1-2, with no clear D. Looked up from germline, CDR1 is SGHRS and CDR2 is YFSETQ. This CDR3 has 15 residues. Trimming took 4 bases from V and 8 from J, leaving 21 bases between them.